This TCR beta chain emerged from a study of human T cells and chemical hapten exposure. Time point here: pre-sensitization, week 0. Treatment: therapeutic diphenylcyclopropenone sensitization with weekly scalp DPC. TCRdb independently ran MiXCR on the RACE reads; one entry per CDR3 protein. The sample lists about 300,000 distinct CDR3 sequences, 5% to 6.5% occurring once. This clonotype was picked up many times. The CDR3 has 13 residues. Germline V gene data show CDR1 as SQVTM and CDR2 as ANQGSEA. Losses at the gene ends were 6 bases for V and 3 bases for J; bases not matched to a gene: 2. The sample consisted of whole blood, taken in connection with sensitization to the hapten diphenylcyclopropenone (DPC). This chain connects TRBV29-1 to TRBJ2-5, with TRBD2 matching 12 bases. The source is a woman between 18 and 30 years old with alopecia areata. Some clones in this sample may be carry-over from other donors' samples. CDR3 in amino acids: CSVWTSGEETQYF. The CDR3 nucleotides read TGCAGCGTGTGGACTAGCGGGGAAGAGACCCAGTACTTC.